The following is a T cell receptor beta chain sequence with its context. Its target is not known. Produced via immunoSEQ multiplex PCR; TCRdb's table is partial and in-frame only. The sample lists 35,000 or so clones, about 91% occurring once. These data come from a study of STAT5B mutations in CD4+ large granular lymphocyte leukemia. From germline, CDR1 is LGHNA and CDR2 YNFKEQ. The CDR3 covers 17 residues. Trimming removed 0 bases from V and 3 bases from J, with 16 bases in between. Control samples were healthy donors' buffy coats. Notes on the study in general: Without HLA matching, higher CD4+ than CD8+ T-LGLL clonality could reflect small sample size. Compared with healthy controls (2/35), patient top clones favored TRBV06 (8/27). About 26% of private leukemic clonotypes occurred rarely in other patients' non-leukemic repertoires.

Material: CD4+ T cells from blood buffy coats. The V call is TRBV4-2, the J call TRBJ2-3, with D possibly TRBD2 on 6 matching bases. The TCR was taken from a human donor in good health. Here the CDR3 DNA reads TGTGCCAGCAGCCAAGAGGCCCCGGGAGAGAGGACAGATACGCAGTATTTT. Residues: CASSQEAPGERTDTQYF.